The clone carrying this T cell receptor beta chain was observed a few times. The ends lost 6 bases at V and 1 base at J; junction bases unmatched: 8. This CDR3 spans 16 amino acids. A sample-barcoded 5' primer and a J-beta primer mix were used in a second PCR of roughly 6 to 12 cycles. Per-sample output comprised a minimum of 2.5 million paired-end reads containing CDR3. TCRdb called the 5' RACE reads again in MiXCR, with one record for every CDR3 protein. This sample has hundreds of thousands of distinct CDR3 sequences, with around 52% found just once. These data come from a study of blood T cells in healthy people across ages. At the level of the study: About one barcoded beta molecule per two T cells was captured by template switching.

The sequence derives from a woman aged 80 or older in good health. The specimen sequenced was blood. This rearrangement joins TRBV12-3 or TRBV12-4 to TRBJ2-1, with TRBD2 matching 8 bases. CDR3: CASSLSGAQSYNEQFF. The CDR3 nucleotides read TGTGCCAGCAGCCTTAGCGGGGCCCAGTCCTACAATGAGCAGTTCTTC.